The present entry profiles one TCR beta chain with its context. This sample is drawn from a study of control samples from healthy donors and cancer patients. Clones were read by immunoSEQ multiplex PCR, and TCRdb kept only the in-frame ones, dropping some. The sample contains roughly 52,000 clones, 90% to 95% of which appear only once. The CDR3 runs to 15 residues. The V and J ends lost 3 bases and 5 bases, in that order; junction bases with no gene match: 5. Germline-derived CDR1 and CDR2 are SGHNT and YYREEE (reference sequence). This chain connects TRBV5-4 to TRBJ1-4; 9 bases match TRBD1. The sequence derives from a man under 40 in good health. Sequencing input: blood. The CDR3 is CASSSAGTGNEKLFF. CDR3 nucleotides: TGTGCCAGCAGCTCAGCCGGGACAGGGAATGAAAAACTGTTTTTT.